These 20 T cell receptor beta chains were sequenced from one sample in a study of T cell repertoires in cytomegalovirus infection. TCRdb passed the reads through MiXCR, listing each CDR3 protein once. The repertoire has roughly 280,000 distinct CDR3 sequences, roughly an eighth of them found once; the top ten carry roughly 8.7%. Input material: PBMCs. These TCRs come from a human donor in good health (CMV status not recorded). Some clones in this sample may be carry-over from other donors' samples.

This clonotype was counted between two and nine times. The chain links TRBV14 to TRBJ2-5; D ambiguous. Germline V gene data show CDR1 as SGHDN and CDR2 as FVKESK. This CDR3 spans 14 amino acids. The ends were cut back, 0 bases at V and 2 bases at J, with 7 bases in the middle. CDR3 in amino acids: CASSQDWQQETQYF. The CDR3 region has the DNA TGTGCCAGCAGCCAAGACTGGCAGCAAGAGACCCAGTACTTC.

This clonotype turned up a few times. For the CDR3, the DNA is TGTGCCAGCAGCCCGGGGGGCAACGACTATGGCTACACCTTC. It yields the protein CASSPGGNDYGYTF. This sequence joins TRBV7-3 and TRBJ1-2; tentative D call: TRBD1 (6 bases). The V end lost 5 bases, the J end lost 3 bases, and 13 bases lay between the germline ends. This CDR3 contains 14 residues. Germline loops: CDR1 SGHTA, CDR2 FQGTGA. Combining the CDR3 with reference TRBV7-3 and TRBJ1-2 gives the whole variable domain GAGVSQTPSNKVTEKGKYVELRCDPISGHTALYWYRQSLGQGPEFLIYFQGTGAADDSGLPNDRFFAVRPEGSVSTLKIQRTERGDSAVYLCASSPGGNDYGYTFGSGTRLTVV.

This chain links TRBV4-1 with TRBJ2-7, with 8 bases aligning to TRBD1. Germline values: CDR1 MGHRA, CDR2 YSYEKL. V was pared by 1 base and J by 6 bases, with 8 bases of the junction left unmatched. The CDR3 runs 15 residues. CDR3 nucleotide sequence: TGCGCCAGCAGCCAAGCCAGGACAGGGCCTGGCGAGCAGTACTTC. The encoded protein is CASSQARTGPGEQYF.

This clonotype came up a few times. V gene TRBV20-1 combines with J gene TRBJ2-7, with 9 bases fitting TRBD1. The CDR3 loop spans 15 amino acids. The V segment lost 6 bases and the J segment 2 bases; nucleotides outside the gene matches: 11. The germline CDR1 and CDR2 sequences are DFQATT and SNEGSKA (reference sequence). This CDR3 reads CSARRPGQGPYEQYF. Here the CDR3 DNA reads TGCAGTGCCCGTAGGCCGGGACAGGGTCCCTACGAGCAGTACTTC.

CDR3 region: CASSWGTTGELFF. The DNA of the CDR3 is TGTGCCAGCAGCTGGGGTACCACCGGGGAGCTGTTTTTT. The V call is TRBV5-6, the J call TRBJ2-2; no firm D call. Trimming took 3 bases from V and 4 from J, leaving 7 bases between them. Germline values: CDR1 SGHDT, CDR2 YYEEEE. The CDR3 consists of 13 residues. Full variable domain (rest looked up from reference TRBV5-6 and TRBJ2-2): DAGVTQSPTHLIKTRGQQVTLRCSPKSGHDTVSWYQQALGQGPQFIFQYYEEEERQRGNFPDRFSGHQFPNYSSELNVNALLLGDSALYLCASSWGTTGELFFGEGSRLTVL.

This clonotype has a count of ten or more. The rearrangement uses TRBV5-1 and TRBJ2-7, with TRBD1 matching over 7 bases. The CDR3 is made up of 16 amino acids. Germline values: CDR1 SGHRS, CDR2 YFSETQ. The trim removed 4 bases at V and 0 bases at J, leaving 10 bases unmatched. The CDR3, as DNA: TGCGCCAGCAGCCCAAAGGGACAGTCCACCTCCTACGAGCAGTACTTC. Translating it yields CASSPKGQSTSYEQYF.

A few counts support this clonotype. The CDR3 sequence is CASSLQGLGGGELFF. CDR3 nucleotides: TGTGCCAGCAGCTTGCAGGGGCTCGGCGGCGGGGAGCTGTTTTTT. The chain has TRBV5-4 and TRBJ2-2; D perhaps matches TRBD1 (6 bases). The CDR3 totals 15 residues. V lost 1 base, J lost 7 bases, and 14 bases lay in between. CDR1 SGHNT and CDR2 YYREEE come from the germline V gene (reference sequence).

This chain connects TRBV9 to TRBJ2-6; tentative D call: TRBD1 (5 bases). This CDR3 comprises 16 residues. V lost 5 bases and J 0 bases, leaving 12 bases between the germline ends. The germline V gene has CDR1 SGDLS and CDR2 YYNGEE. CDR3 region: CASRVQAGSGANVLTF. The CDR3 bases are TGTGCCAGCAGAGTACAGGCCGGCTCTGGGGCCAACGTCCTGACTTTC.

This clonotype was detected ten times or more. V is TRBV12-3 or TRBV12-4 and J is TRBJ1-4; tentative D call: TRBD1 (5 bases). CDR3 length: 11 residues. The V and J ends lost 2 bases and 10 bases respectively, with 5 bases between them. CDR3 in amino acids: CASSLRGKLFF. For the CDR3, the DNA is TGTGCCAGCAGTTTAAGGGGAAAACTGTTTTTT.

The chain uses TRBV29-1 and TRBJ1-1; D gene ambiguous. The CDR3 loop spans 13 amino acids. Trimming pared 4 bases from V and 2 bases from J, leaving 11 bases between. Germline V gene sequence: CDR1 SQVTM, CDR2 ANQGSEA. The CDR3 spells CSVASATNTEAFF. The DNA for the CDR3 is TGCAGCGTTGCGTCGGCAACTAACACTGAAGCTTTCTTT. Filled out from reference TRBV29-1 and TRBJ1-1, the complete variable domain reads SAVISQKPSRDICQRGTSLTIQCQVDSQVTMMFWYRQQPGQSLTLIATANQGSEATYESGFVIDKFPISRPNLTFSTLTVSNMSPEDSSIYLCSVASATNTEAFFGQGTRLTVV.

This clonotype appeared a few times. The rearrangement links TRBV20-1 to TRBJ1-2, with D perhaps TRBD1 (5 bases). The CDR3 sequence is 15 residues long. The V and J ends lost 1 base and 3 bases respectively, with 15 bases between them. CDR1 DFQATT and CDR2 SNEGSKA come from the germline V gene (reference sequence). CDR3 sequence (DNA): TGCAGTGCTAGAGCCGGGACCCGGGGGGACTATGGCTACACCTTC. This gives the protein CSARAGTRGDYGYTF.

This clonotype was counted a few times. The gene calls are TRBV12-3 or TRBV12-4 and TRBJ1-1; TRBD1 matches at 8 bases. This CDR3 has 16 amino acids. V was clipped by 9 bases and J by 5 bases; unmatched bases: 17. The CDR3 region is CASFPSGRGLRTEAFF. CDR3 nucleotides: TGTGCCAGTTTTCCCTCCGGCAGGGGGCTTCGTACTGAAGCTTTCTTT.

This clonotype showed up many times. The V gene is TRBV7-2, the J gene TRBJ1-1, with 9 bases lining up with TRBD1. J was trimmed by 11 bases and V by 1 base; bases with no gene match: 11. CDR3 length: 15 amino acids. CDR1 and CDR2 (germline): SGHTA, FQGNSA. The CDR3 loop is CASSLVGGQGIDAFF. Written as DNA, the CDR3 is TGTGCCAGCAGCTTAGTTGGGGGACAGGGTATAGACGCTTTCTTT.

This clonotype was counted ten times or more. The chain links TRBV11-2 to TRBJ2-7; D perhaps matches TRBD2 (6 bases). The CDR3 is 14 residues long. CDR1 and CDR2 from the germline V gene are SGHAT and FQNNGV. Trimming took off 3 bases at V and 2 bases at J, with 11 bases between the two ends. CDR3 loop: CASSLPGAPYEQYF. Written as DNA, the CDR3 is TGTGCCAGCAGCTTGCCGGGAGCCCCCTACGAGCAGTACTTC.

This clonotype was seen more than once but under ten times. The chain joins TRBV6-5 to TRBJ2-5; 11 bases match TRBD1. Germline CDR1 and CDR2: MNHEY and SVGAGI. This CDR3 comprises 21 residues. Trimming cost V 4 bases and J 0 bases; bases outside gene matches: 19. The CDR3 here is CASSFLPGTGGVRSNQETQYF. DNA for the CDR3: TGTGCCAGCAGTTTCCTCCCTGGGACAGGGGGGGTCCGGAGTAACCAAGAGACCCAGTACTTC.

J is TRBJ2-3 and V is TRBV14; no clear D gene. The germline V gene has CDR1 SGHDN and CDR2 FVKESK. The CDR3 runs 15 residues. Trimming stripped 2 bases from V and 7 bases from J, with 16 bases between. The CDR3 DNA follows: TGTGCCAGCAGCCAAAGGCCCGCGGTACCGCATACGCAGTATTTT. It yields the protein CASSQRPAVPHTQYF.

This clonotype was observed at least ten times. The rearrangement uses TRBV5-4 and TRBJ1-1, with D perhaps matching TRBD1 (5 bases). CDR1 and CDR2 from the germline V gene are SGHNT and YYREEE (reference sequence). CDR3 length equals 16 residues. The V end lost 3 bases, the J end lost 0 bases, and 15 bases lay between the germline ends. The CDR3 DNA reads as TGTGCCAGCAGCTCGGAGGGGATTGAAATGAACACTGAAGCTTTCTTT. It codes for CASSSEGIEMNTEAFF.

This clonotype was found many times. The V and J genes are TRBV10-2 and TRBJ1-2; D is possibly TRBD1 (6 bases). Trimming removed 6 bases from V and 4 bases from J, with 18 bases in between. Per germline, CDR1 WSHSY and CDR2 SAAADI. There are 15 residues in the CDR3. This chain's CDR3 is CASRELDSLLYGYTF. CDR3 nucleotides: TGCGCCAGCAGGGAACTGGACAGCTTGCTCTATGGCTACACCTTC.

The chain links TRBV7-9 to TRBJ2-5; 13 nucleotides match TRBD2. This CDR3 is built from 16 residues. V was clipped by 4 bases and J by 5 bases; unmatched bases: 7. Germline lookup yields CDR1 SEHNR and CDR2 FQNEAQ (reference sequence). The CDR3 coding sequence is TGTGCCAGCAGCTCGCCGGGACTAGCGGGGTCTGAGACCCAGTACTTC. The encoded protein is CASSSPGLAGSETQYF.

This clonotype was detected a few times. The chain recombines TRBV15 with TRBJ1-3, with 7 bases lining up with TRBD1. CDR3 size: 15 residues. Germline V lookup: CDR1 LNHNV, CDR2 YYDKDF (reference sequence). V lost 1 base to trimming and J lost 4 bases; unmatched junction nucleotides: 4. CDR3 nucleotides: TGTGCCACCAGCAGAGGCCGACAGGGAGGAAACACCATATATTTT. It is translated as CATSRGRQGGNTIYF.